A selection of T cell receptor beta chains follows, all from one sample in a study of shared clonotypes between healthy human individuals. The method was immunoSEQ multiplex PCR; TCRdb's version includes in-frame clones alone and lacks a portion of them. The data show 950,000 to 1,100,000 clones, 70% to 80% seen once. Sequencing input: memory CD4+ T cells from PBMCs. The source of these receptors is a man aged 18 to 29 in good health. Some clones in this sample may be carry-over from other donors' samples. Each CDR3 is given with its conserved first and last residue. The size entry is marked missing in some rows and otherwise reads once, few, many or a size class.

-	TRBV10-3	TRBJ2-7	17	CAISEPGLAGISYEQYF
few	TRBV2	TRBJ2-7	14	CASRATGSSYEQYF
-	TRBV5-1	TRBJ2-7	15	CASSTLFRENYEQYF
-	TRBV4-2	TRBJ2-1	17	CASSQVTAGETYNEQFF
once	TRBV5-1	TRBJ2-3	15	CASRMYGQATDTQYF
-	TRBV5-1	TRBJ2-3	15	CASSLGTGNTDTQYF
-	TRBV5-1	TRBJ1-2	14	CASSFSDLNYGYTF
-	TRBV29-1	TRBJ1-1	13	CSVERGGVTEAFF
once	TRBV5-4	TRBJ2-3	19	CASSSVVLAGGGGTDTQYF
-	TRBV20-1	TRBJ2-5	11	CSARGIETQYF
-	TRBV7-9	TRBJ2-1	15	CASTRVGAANNEQFF
-	TRBV28	TRBJ2-1	16	CASSPLGTFSYNEQFF
-	TRBV7-2	TRBJ2-1	16	CASSFALALPYNEQFF
-	TRBV9	TRBJ2-7	15	CASSVAPTGVYEQYF
-	TRBV5-1	TRBJ2-3	15	CASSLAAASTDTQYF
-	TRBV15	TRBJ2-5	14	CATSRSLVRGTQYF
-	TRBV5-1	TRBJ2-3	15	CASTPLAGVTDTQYF
-	TRBV28	TRBJ2-7	14	CASRSGTGRYEQYF
few	TRBV11-2	TRBJ2-3	14	CASSRLRSADTQYF
-	TRBV5-4	TRBJ2-2	17	CASSLDRRTAGTGELFF